This T cell receptor beta chain stems from a study of blood T cell repertoires in COVID-19. As for the study in general: The study drew acute and convalescent COVID-19 samples from the United States, Italy and Spain. T cells, B-cell-depleted T cells, or PBMCs supplied cDNA or gDNA.

Original handling: Estimates of nucleated cell counts were drawn from the amplification of reference gene primers. Here immunoSEQ multiplex PCR was the method, and the copy in TCRdb shows in-frame clones only, minus some. V, J and clone size were drawn from that table, and D and trimming were deduced from the DNA. This sample has 150,000 or so clones, with about 88% found just once. The CDR3 is 20 residues long. The germline gives CDR1 LNHNV, CDR2 YYDKDF (reference sequence). V shed 4 bases and J 5 bases; nucleotides not matched to a gene: 19. The TCR sequence derives from a human donor in a cohort sampled during active COVID-19. The V call is TRBV15, the J call TRBJ2-3, with 12 bases aligning to TRBD2. The sample taken for sequencing was peripheral blood. CDR3 DNA: TGTGCCACCAGCAACCGACAGGGGGTTCTAGCGGGAGGGCCAAAAGATACGCAGTATTTT. Protein: CATSNRQGVLAGGPKDTQYF.